Listed below are T cell receptor beta chains from one sample, sequenced in a study of T cells in Graves' hyperthyroidism and ophthalmopathy. Each CDR3 protein is one row after TCRdb ran MiXCR on the multiplex PCR reads. Seen here are roughly 500,000 distinct CDR3 sequences, more than 11% observed once, and the top ten hold approximately 5.7%. The specimen was blood. The source is a woman under 40 with Graves' hyperthyroidism that later progressed to Graves' ophthalmopathy. Each CDR3 is given with its conserved first and last residue.

J: TRBJ2-7; V: TRBV12-3/TRBV12-4; CDR3: CASSPALALSSYEQYF
J: TRBJ2-3; V: TRBV3-1; CDR3: CASSLTPPSGSSTDTQYF
J: TRBJ2-1; V: TRBV7-2; CDR3: CASSLWAGGGEQFF
J: TRBJ2-2; V: TRBV6-5; CDR3: CASSYSGPGPGELFF
J: TRBJ2-7; V: TRBV20-1; CDR3: CSARDLQFLGLANEQYF
J: TRBJ2-5; V: TRBV5-1; CDR3: CASSFSLGQGETQYF
J: TRBJ1-6; V: TRBV7-8; CDR3: CASSPGTYTGPNNSPLHF
J: TRBJ2-1; V: TRBV9; CDR3: CASSEGLAVNEQYFGPGYEQFF
J: TRBJ1-2; V: TRBV28; CDR3: CASRSGTYGYTF
J: TRBJ2-7; V: TRBV6-5; CDR3: CASSYRTMAREQYF
J: TRBJ1-1; V: TRBV10-3; CDR3: CAISELTQGAEAFF
J: TRBJ2-5; V: TRBV3-1; CDR3: CASSQPGTSFKETQYF
J: TRBJ2-3; V: TRBV10-1; CDR3: CASSGDFDTQYF
J: TRBJ1-1; V: TRBV19; CDR3: CASSIVVDHTEAFF
J: TRBJ1-4; V: TRBV30; CDR3: CAWSVNTGTTDEKLFF
J: TRBJ1-2; V: TRBV10-3; CDR3: CAISEGFGKTNYGYTF
J: TRBJ2-1; V: TRBV9; CDR3: CASSVGGISEQFF